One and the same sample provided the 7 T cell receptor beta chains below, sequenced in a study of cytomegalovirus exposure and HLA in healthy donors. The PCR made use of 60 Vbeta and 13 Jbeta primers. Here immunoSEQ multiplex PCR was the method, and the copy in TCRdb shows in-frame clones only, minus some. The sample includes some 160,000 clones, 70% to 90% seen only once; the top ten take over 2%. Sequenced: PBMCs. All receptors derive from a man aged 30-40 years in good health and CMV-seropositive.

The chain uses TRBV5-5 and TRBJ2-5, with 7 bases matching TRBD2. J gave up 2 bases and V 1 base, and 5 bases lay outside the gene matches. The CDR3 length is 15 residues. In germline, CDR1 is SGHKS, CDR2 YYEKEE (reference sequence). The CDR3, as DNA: TGTGCCAGCAGCTTGCCTAGCGGTTCACAAGAGACCCAGTACTTC. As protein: CASSLPSGSQETQYF.

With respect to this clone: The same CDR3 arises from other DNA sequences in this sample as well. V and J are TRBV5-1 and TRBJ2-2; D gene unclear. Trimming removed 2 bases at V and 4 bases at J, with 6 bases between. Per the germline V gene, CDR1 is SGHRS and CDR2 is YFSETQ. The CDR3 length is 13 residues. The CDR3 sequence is CASSFPGTGELFF. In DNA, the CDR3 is TGCGCCAGCAGCTTTCCGGGCACCGGGGAGCTGTTTTTT.

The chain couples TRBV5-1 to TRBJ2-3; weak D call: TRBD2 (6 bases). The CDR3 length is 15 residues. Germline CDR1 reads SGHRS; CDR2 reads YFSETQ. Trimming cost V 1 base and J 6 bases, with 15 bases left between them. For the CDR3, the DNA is TGCGCCAGCAGCTTGTCTAGCGCGAGTGGGGATACGCAGTATTTT. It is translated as CASSLSSASGDTQYF. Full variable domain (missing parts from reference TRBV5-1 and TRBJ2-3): KAGVTQTPRYLIKTRGQQVTLSCSPISGHRSVSWYQQTPGQGLQFLFEYFSETQRNKGNFPGRFSGRQFSNSRSEMNVSTLELGDSALYLCASSLSSASGDTQYFGPGTRLTVL.

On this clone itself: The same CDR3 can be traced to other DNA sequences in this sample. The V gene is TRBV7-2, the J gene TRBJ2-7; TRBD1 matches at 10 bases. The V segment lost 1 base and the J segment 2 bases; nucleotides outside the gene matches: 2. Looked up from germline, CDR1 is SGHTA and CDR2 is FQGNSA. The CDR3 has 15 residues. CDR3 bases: TGTGCCAGCAGCTTAGGGACAGGGGGGCCCTACGAGCAGTACTTC. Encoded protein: CASSLGTGGPYEQYF.

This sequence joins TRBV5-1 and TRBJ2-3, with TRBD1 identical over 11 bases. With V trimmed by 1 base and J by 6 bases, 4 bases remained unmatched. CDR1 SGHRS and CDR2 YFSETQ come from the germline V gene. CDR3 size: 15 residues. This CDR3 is CASSLSGTGGDTQYF. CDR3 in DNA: TGCGCCAGCAGCTTGTCCGGGACAGGGGGGGATACGCAGTATTTT.

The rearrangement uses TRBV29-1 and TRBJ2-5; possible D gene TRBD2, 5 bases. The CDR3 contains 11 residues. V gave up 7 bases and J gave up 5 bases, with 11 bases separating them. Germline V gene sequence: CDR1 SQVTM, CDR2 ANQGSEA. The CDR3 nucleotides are TGCAGCGCCCGTACGGGGGAGACCCAGTACTTC. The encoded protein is CSARTGETQYF.

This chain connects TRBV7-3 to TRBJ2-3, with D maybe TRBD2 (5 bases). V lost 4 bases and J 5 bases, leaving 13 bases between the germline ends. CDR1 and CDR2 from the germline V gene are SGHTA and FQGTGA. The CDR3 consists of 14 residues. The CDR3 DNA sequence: TGTGCCAGCAGCTCTGGGAGTGGGATAGATACGCAGTATTTT. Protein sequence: CASSSGSGIDTQYF.